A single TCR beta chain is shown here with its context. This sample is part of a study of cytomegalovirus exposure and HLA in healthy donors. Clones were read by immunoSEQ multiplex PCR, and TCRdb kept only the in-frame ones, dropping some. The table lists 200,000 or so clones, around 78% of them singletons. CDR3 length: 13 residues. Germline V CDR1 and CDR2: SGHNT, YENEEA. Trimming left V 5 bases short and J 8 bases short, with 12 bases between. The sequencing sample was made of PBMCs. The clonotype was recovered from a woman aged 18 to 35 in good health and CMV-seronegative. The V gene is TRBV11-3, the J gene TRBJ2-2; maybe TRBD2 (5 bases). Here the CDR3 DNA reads TGTGCCAGCAGCAGTAGCGATTATGGGGAGCTGTTTTTT. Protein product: CASSSSDYGELFF. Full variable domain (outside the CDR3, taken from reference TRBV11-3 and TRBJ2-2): EAGVVQSPRYKIIEKKQPVAFWCNPISGHNTLYWYLQNLGQGPELLIRYENEEAVDDSQLPKDRFSAERLKGVDSTLKIQPAELGDSAVYLCASSSSDYGELFFGEGSRLTVL.